These 9 T cell receptor beta chains were sequenced from one sample in a study. TCRdb reprocessed the 5' RACE reads with MiXCR, giving one entry per CDR3 protein. The sample lists 55,000 or so distinct CDR3 sequences, less than 25% occurring once. Cells sorted as Tregs were CD4+, CD25+ and CD127-/low. Specimen: tumor-infiltrating Tregs sorted from the breast tumor. The origin of the receptors is a female donor with breast cancer.

The gene calls are TRBV9 and TRBJ2-2, with D uncertain. CDR1 and CDR2 (germline): SGDLS, YYNGEE. The CDR3 spans 16 residues. The V end lost 7 bases, the J end lost 0 bases, and 16 bases lay between the germline ends. CDR3 residues: CASSRSSEPNTGELFF. CDR3 bases: TGTGCCAGCTCCCGATCAAGCGAACCGAACACCGGGGAGCTGTTTTTT.

A remark on this clonotype: A read error is possible here, since a much larger clone lies one base away. The chain carries TRBV6-1 and TRBJ2-3; D gene ambiguous. Germline V lookup: CDR1 MNHNS, CDR2 SASEGT. The CDR3 has 11 amino acids. This CDR3 is CASSNTDAQYF. CDR3 DNA: TGTGCCAGCAGTAACACAGATGCGCAGTATTTT.

This clonotype was recorded a few times. This chain uses TRBV7-8 with TRBJ1-2; 10 bases map to TRBD1. In germline, CDR1 is SGHVS, CDR2 FQNEAQ. V gave up 1 base and J gave up 7 bases; unmatched junction bases: 6. CDR3 length: 15 amino acids. CDR3 in amino acids: CASSLVQTGGGGYTF. CDR3 DNA sequence: TGTGCCAGCAGCTTAGTCCAGACAGGGGGCGGTGGCTACACCTTC.

This clonotype came up a few times. The chain uses TRBV7-8 and TRBJ2-1; possibly TRBD2 for D (6 bases). The length of the CDR3 is 16 residues. V lost 5 bases and J lost 6, with 20 bases in between. Germline V lookup: CDR1 SGHVS, CDR2 FQNEAQ. The CDR3 DNA reads TGTGCCAGCAGCCTCCTGACCTGGAGGGCGCCCAATGAGCAGTTCTTC. It specifies CASSLLTWRAPNEQFF. The full variable domain, in which reference TRBV7-8 and TRBJ2-1 provide the parts outside the CDR3, is GAGVSQSPRYKVAKRGQDVALRCDPISGHVSLFWYQQALGQGPEFLTYFQNEAQLDKSGLPSDRFFAERPEGSVSTLKIQRTQQEDSAVYLCASSLLTWRAPNEQFFGPGTRLTVL.

This clonotype was recorded many times. The chain joins TRBV20-1 to TRBJ2-3; D not certain. The V and J ends lost 3 bases and 0 bases respectively, with 10 bases between them. CDR3 size: 14 residues. Germline CDR1 is DFQATT and CDR2 is SNEGSKA (reference sequence). Here the CDR3 DNA reads TGCAGTGCTAGGGGCCAAAGTAGCACAGATACGCAGTATTTT. Protein product: CSARGQSSTDTQYF.

Turning to this clonotype: The junction departs from germline at one end; a sequencing error may be responsible. CDR3 nucleotides: TGTGCCAGCAGCCAGGGACTAGCGGTTACCTACGAGCGGTACTTC. It specifies CASSQGLAVTYERYF. The chain combines TRBV4-2 with TRBJ2-7; 11 bases agree with TRBD2. CDR1 and CDR2 from the germline V gene are LGHNA and YNFKEQ. CDR3 length equals 15 residues.

The rearrangement links TRBV7-2 to TRBJ2-3, with 11 bases lining up with TRBD2. The V gene's germline CDR1 is SGHTA and CDR2 FQGNSA. The ends lost 3 bases at V and 2 bases at J; junction bases unmatched: 4. The CDR3 sequence is 16 residues long. CDR3 in amino acids: CASSLRLAGTTDTQYF. CDR3 sequence (DNA): TGTGCCAGCAGCTTGCGACTAGCGGGGACCACAGATACGCAGTATTTT.

The sample holds many counts of this clonotype. This chain connects TRBV28 to TRBJ1-4; the match to TRBD1 covers 7 bases. The CDR3 covers 16 residues. Germline V gives CDR1 MDHEN, CDR2 SYDVKM. V shed 4 bases and J 3 bases; nucleotides not matched to a gene: 8. In DNA, the CDR3 is TGTGCCAGCAGTTCGAGCACCGACAGGGCTAATGAAAAACTGTTTTTT. This translates into CASSSSTDRANEKLFF.

Concerning this clonotype itself: An end of the junction does not agree with germline; a read error may underlie this. The chain is built from TRBV7-9 and TRBJ2-3, with D perhaps given as TRBD1 or TRBD2 (6 bases each). The germline V gene encodes CDR1 SEHNR and CDR2 FQNEAQ (reference sequence). CDR3 size: 16 residues. The CDR3 region has the DNA TGTGCCAGCAGCCCCTTCGGGGGCCAAGTCACAAATACGCAGTATTTT. This codes for CASSPFGGQVTNTQYF.